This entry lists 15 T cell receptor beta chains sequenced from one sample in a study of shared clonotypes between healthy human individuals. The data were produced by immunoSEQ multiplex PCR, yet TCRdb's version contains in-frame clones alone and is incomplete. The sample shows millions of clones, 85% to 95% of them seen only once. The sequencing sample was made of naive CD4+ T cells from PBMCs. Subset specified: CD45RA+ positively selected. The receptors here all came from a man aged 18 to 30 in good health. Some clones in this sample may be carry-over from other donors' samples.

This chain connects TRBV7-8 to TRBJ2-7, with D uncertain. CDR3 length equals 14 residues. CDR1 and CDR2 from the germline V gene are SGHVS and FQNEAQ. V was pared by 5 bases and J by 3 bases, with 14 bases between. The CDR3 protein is CASSLRAQLYEQYF. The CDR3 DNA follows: TGTGCCAGCAGCCTTAGGGCCCAGCTCTACGAGCAGTACTTC.

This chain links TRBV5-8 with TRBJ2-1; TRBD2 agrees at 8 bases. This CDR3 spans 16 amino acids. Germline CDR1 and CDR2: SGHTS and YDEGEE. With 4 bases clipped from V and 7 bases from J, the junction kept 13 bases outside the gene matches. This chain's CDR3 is CASSQGTRVSSNEQFF. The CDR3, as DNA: TGTGCCAGCAGCCAGGGGACTAGAGTGTCGTCGAATGAGCAGTTCTTC.

CDR3 nucleotide sequence: TGTGCCAGCAGTACCTACGGCACTGAAGCTTTCTTT. This gives the protein CASSTYGTEAFF. This chain connects TRBV11-2 to TRBJ1-1; D ambiguous. The CDR3 extends over 12 amino acids. The germline V gene encodes CDR1 SGHAT and CDR2 FQNNGV. V lost 6 bases to trimming and J lost 4 bases, with 9 bases between them. The full variable domain, its missing parts supplied by reference TRBV11-2 and TRBJ1-1, is EAGVAQSPRYKIIEKRQSVAFWCNPISGHATLYWYQQILGQGPKLLIQFQNNGVVDDSQLPKDRFSAERLKGVDSTLKIQPAKLEDSAVYLCASSTYGTEAFFGQGTRLTVV.

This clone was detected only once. CDR3 protein: CASSPSPGQNMNTEAFF. The CDR3 DNA follows: TGTGCCAGCAGTCCGTCTCCGGGACAGAATATGAACACTGAAGCTTTCTTT. The chain combines TRBV25-1 with TRBJ1-1, with 7 bases matching TRBD1. The CDR3 loop spans 17 amino acids. Germline assignment: CDR1 MGHDK and CDR2 SYGVNS. The ends lost 5 bases at V and 0 bases at J; junction bases unmatched: 12.

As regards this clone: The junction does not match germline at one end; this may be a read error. Here the CDR3 reads CASSPQGASVLTF. CDR3 DNA sequence: TGTGCCAGTAGCCCACAGGGGGCCAGCGTCCTGACTTTC. The V gene is TRBV19, the J gene TRBJ2-6, with TRBD1 matching over 9 bases. The V gene's germline CDR1 is LNHDA and CDR2 SQIVND (reference sequence). This CDR3 comprises 13 residues.

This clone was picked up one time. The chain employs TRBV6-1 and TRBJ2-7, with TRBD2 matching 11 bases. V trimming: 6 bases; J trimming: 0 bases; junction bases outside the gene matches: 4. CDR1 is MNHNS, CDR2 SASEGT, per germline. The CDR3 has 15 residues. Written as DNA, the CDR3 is TGTGCCAGCAGATGGACTAGCGGGCCCTCCTACGAGCAGTACTTC. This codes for CASRWTSGPSYEQYF.

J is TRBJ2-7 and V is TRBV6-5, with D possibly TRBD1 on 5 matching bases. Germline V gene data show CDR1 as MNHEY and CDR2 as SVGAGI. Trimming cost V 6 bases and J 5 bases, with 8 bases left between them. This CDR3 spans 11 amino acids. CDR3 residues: CASSARDEQYF. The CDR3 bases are TGTGCCAGCAGCGCCAGGGACGAGCAGTACTTC.

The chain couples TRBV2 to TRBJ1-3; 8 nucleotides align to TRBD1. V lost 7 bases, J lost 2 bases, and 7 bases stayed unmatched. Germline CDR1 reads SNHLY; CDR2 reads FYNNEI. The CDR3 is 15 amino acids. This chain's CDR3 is CASTRQGATGNTIYF. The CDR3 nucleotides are TGTGCCAGCACTAGGCAGGGGGCAACTGGAAACACCATATATTTT.

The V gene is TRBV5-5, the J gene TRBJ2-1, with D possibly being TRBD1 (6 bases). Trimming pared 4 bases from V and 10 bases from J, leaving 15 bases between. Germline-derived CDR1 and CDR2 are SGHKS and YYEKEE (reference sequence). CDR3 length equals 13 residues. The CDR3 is CASSSQGSGEQFF. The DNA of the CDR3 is TGTGCCAGCAGCAGCCAGGGGTCTGGCGAGCAGTTCTTC.

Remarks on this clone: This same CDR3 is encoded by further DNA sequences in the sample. The CDR3 region has the DNA TGCGCCAGCAGCTCAGACCCGAATCAGCCCCAGCATTTT. As protein: CASSSDPNQPQHF. This chain connects TRBV5-1 to TRBJ1-5; D unresolved. The CDR3 runs 13 residues. V lost 3 bases and J lost 4, with 8 bases in between. Germline CDR1 is SGHRS and CDR2 is YFSETQ.

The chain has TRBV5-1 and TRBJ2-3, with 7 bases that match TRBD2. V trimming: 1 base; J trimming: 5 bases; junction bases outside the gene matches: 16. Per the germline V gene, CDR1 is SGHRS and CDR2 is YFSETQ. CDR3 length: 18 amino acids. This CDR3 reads CASSLTSGGRASGDTQYF. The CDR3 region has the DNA TGCGCCAGCAGCTTGACTTCGGGTGGGAGGGCCTCAGGAGATACGCAGTATTTT. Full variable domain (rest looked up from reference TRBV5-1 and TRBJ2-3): KAGVTQTPRYLIKTRGQQVTLSCSPISGHRSVSWYQQTPGQGLQFLFEYFSETQRNKGNFPGRFSGRQFSNSRSEMNVSTLELGDSALYLCASSLTSGGRASGDTQYFGPGTRLTVL.

CDR3 amino acids: CASSIRGLNEQFF. In DNA form, the CDR3 reads TGTGCCAGTAGTATTCGGGGGCTCAATGAGCAGTTCTTC. The chain combines TRBV19 with TRBJ2-1; D possibly matches TRBD1 or TRBD2 (6 bases each). CDR3 length: 13 amino acids. Germline V gene sequence: CDR1 LNHDA, CDR2 SQIVND (reference sequence). The V end was cut by 3 bases, the J end by 6 bases, with 9 bases between.

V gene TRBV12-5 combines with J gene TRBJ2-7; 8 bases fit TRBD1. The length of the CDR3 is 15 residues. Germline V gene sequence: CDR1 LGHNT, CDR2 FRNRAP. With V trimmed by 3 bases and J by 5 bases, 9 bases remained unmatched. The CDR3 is CASGFTGQGAHEQYF. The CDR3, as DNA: TGTGCTAGTGGTTTCACGGGGCAGGGGGCCCACGAGCAGTACTTC.

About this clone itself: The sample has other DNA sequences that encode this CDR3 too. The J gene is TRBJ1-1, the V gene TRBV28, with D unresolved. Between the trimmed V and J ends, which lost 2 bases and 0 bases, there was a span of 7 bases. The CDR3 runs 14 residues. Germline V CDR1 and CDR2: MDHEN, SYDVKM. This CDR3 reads CASSLGSLNTEAFF. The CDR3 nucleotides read TGTGCCAGCAGTTTAGGGTCCCTGAACACTGAAGCTTTCTTT.

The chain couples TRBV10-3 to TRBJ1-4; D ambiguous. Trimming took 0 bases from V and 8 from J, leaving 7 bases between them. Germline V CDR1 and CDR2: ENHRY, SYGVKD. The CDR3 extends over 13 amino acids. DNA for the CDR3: TGTGCCATCAGTGAGTCAGGATGGGAAAAACTGTTTTTT. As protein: CAISESGWEKLFF.